The source of this TCR beta chain is a study of T cells expressing NK-cell markers. Study as a whole: According to the study, TCR beta repertoires originated from sorted CD3+CD56+NKG2C+, CD3+CD56+NKG2C- and CD3+CD56-NKG2C+ T cells.

This CDR3 is 16 amino acids long. The germline gives CDR1 DFQATT, CDR2 SNEGSKA (reference sequence). 5'RACE template switching with UMIs generated TCR beta cDNA. From the 5' RACE reads, TCRdb lists one entry per CDR3 protein and no DNA. The sample includes over 350,000 distinct CDR3 sequences. Points on this clonotype: Its antigen remains unknown.

Points from the study as a whole: Each of 5 to 7 donors carried dominant NKG2C+ clonotypes accounting for about 1.0-8% of CD8+ T cells.

The V call is TRBV20-1, the J call TRBJ2-1; the TCRdb call, TRBD2, lacks DNA for checking. This receptor was taken from a woman in her 50s in good health. Sequenced material: blood T cells: a sorted CD56 or NKG2C T cell subset, CD4+ or CD8+ T cells, or bulk PBMC T cells (not recorded which). The CDR3 region is CSASGLAGVYVNEQFF.